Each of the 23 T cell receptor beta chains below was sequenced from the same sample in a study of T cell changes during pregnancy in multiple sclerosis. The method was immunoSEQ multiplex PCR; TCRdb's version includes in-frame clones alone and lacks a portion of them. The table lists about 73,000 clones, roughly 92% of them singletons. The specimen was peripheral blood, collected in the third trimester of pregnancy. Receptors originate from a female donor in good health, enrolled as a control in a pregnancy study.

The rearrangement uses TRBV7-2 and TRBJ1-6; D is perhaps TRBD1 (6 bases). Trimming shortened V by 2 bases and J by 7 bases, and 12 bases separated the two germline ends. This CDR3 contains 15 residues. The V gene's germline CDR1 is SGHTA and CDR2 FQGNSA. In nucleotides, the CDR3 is TGTGCCAGCAGCTTAAGACACAGGGAAAATTCACCCCTCCACTTT. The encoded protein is CASSLRHRENSPLHF.

CDR3 bases: TGTGCCAGCAGCCCCCTCCAGACAGGGGGGTACACTGAAGCTTTCTTT. This sequence encodes CASSPLQTGGYTEAFF. The chain is built from TRBV6-6 and TRBJ1-1; TRBD1 aligns across 9 bases. The V segment lost 6 bases and the J segment 3 bases; nucleotides outside the gene matches: 11. The germline V gene encodes CDR1 MNHNY and CDR2 SVGAGI (reference sequence). CDR3 length equals 16 residues.

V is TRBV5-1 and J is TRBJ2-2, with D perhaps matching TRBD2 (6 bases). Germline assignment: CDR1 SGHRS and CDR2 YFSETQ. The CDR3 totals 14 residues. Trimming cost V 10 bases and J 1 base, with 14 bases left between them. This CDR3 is CACGEKMNTGELFF. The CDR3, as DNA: TGCGCCTGCGGGGAAAAGATGAACACCGGGGAGCTGTTTTTT.

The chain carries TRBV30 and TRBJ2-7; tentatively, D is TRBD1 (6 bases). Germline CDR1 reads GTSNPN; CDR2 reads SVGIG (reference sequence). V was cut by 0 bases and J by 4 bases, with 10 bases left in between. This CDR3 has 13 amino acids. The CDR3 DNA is TGTGCCTGGAGTGTACAGGGCCCGTACGAGCAGTACTTC. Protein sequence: CAWSVQGPYEQYF.

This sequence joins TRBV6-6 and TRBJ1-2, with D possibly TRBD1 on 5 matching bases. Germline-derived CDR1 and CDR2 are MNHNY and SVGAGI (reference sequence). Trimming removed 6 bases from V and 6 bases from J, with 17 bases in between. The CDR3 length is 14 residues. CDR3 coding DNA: TGTGCCAGCAGGACCCGGAGGGGCGGAGATGGCTACACCTTC. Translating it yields CASRTRRGGDGYTF.

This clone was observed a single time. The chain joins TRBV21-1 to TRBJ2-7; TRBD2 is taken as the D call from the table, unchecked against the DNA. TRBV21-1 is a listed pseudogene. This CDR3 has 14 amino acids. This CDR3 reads CASSKGLRLYEQYF. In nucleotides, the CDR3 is TGTGCCAGCAGCAAAGGTCTGCGGCTCTACGAGCAGTACTTC.

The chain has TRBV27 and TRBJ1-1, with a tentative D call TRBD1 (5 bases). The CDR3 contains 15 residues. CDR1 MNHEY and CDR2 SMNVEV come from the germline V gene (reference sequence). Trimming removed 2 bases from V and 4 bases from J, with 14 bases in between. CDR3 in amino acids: CASSLGAGIITEAFF. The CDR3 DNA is TGTGCCAGCAGTTTAGGGGCAGGGATAATCACTGAAGCTTTCTTT.

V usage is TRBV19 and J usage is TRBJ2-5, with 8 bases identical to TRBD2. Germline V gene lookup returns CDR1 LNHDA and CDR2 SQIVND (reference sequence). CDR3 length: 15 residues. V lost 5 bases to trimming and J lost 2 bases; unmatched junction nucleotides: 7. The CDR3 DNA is TGTGCCAGTAGTCCACTAGCGGACACACAAGAGACCCAGTACTTC. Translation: CASSPLADTQETQYF.

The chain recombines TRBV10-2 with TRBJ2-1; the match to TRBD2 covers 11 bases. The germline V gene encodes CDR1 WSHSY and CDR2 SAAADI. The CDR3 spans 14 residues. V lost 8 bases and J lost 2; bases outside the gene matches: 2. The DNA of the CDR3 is TGCGCCAGCGGTAGCGGGAGGGCCTACAATGAGCAGTTCTTC. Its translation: CASGSGRAYNEQFF.

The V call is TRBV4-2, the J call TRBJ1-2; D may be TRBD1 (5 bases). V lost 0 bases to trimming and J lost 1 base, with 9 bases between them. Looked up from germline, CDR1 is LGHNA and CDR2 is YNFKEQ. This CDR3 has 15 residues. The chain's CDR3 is CASSQDGGINYGYTF. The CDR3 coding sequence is TGTGCCAGCAGCCAAGATGGGGGGATTAACTATGGCTACACCTTC.

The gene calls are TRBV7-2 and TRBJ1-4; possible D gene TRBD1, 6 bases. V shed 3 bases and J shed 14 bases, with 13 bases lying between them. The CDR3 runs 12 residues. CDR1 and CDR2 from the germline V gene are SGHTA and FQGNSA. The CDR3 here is CASSLGGRVLFF. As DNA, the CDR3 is TGTGCCAGCAGCTTGGGGGGGCGGGTGCTGTTTTTT.

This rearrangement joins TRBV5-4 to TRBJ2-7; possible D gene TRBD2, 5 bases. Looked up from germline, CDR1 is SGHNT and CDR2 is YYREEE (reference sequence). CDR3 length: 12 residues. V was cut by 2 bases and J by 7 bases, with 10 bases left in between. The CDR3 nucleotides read TGTGCCAGCAGCTTTGACCGGGGTGAGCAGTACTTC. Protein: CASSFDRGEQYF.

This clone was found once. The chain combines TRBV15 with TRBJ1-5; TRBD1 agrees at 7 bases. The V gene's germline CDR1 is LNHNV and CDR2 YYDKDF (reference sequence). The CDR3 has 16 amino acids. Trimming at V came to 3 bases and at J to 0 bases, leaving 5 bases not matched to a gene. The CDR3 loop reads CATSSKTGHSNQPQHF. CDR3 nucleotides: TGTGCCACCAGCAGTAAGACAGGGCATAGCAATCAGCCCCAGCATTTT.

CDR3 DNA sequence: TGCGCCAGCAGTGACGGGACAGGGGACTCACCCCTCCACTTT. This gives the protein CASSDGTGDSPLHF. This chain connects TRBV10-1 to TRBJ1-6; 10 bases are shared with TRBD1. CDR3 size: 14 residues. With V trimmed by 3 bases and J by 10 bases, 3 bases remained unmatched. Germline lookup yields CDR1 WNHNN and CDR2 SYGVQD (reference sequence).

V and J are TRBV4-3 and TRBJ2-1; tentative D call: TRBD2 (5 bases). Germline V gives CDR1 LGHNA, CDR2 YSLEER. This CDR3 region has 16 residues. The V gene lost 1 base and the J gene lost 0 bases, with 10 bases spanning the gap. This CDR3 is CASSQVGLSSYNEQFF. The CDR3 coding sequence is TGCGCCAGCAGCCAAGTTGGACTGAGCTCCTACAATGAGCAGTTCTTC.

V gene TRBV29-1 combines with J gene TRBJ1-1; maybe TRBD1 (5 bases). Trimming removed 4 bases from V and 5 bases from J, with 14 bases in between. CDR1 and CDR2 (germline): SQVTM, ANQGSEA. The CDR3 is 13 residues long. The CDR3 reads CSVGYRGGTEAFF. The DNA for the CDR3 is TGCAGCGTTGGATACCGGGGGGGGACTGAAGCTTTCTTT.

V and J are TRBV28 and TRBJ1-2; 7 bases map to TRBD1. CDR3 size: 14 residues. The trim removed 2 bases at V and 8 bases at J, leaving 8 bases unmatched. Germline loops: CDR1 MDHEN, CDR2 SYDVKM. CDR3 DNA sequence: TGTGCCAGCAGTTTAGGGGCGACAGGGAAAGGCTACACCTTC. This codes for CASSLGATGKGYTF.

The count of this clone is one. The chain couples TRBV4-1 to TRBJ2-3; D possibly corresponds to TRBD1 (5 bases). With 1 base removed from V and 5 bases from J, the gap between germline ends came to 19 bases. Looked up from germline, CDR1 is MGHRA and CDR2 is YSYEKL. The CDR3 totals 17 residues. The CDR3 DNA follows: TGCGCCAGCAGCCAAGGAGCTGTTAGGGGTAACAGAGATACGCAGTATTTT. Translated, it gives CASSQGAVRGNRDTQYF.

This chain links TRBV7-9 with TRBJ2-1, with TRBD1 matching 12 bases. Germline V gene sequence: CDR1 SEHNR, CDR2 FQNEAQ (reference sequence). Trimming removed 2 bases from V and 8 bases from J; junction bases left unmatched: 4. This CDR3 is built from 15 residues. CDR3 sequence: CASSLPGTGGDEQFF. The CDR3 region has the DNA TGTGCCAGCAGCTTACCCGGGACAGGGGGCGATGAGCAGTTCTTC.

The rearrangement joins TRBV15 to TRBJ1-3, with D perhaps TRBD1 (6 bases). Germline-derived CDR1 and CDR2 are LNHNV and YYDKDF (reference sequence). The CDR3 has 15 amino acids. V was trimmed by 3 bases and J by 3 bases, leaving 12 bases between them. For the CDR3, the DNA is TGTGCCACCAGCAGTGGGGGCGTGGTTGGAAACACCATATATTTT. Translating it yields CATSSGGVVGNTIYF.

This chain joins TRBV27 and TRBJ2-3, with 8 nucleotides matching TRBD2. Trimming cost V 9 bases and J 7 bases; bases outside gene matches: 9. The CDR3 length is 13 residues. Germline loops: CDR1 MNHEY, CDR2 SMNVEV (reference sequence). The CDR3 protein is CASGTGGPYTQYF. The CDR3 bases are TGTGCCAGTGGGACGGGAGGGCCTTATACGCAGTATTTT.

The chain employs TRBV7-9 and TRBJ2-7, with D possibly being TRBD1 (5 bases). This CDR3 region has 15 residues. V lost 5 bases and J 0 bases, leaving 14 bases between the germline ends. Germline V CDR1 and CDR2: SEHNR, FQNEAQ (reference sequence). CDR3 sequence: CASSPRRTTSYEQYF. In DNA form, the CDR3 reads TGTGCCAGCAGCCCCCGTCGGACAACCTCCTACGAGCAGTACTTC. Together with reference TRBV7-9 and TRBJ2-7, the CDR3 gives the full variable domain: DTGVSQNPRHKITKRGQNVTFRCDPISEHNRLYWYRQTLGQGPEFLTYFQNEAQLEKSRLLSDRFSAERPKGSFSTLEIQRTEQGDSAMYLCASSPRRTTSYEQYFGPGTRLTVT.

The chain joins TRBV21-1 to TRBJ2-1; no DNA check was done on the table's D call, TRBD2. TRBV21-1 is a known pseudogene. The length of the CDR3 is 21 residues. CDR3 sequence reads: CASSKVRAASGSSLGYNEQFF. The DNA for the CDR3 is TGTGCCAGCAGCAAAGTCAGGGCGGCTAGCGGGAGTAGTTTGGGTTACAATGAGCAGTTCTTC.